This T cell receptor (beta chain) was retrieved from a study of T-cell reconstitution after alpha-beta-depleted transplantation in children. The CDR3 is 16 residues long. CDR1 MNHEY and CDR2 SMNVEV come from the germline V gene (reference sequence). Unmatched junction bases numbered 15, after V lost 6 bases and J lost 7 bases. Unique molecular identifiers were used to barcode this TCRbeta library. TCRdb reanalysed the PCR reads using MiXCR and keeps one entry per CDR3 protein. The sample carries some 81,000 distinct CDR3 sequences, 13% to 15% recorded once. This clonotype was counted between two and nine times. Antigen: not known. General study points: Recipient T cells and thymic progenitors that survived were the source of the high TCRbeta diversity seen at day 60 in some patients. T-cell counts and diversity were attributed mostly to newly produced T cells one year after transplant. Expanded graft clones numbering several hundred reportedly gave rise to alpha-beta T cells about two months after transplant.

The chain couples TRBV27 to TRBJ2-7; 10 nucleotides align to TRBD2. The receptor was isolated from a male patient aged 2 to 10 who had a stem cell transplant for acute lymphoblastic leukemia, so the T cells may come from the graft donor. The material sequenced was PBMCs, mostly from graft donor cells, taken 180 days after TCRalphabeta/CD19-depleted stem cell transplant. This chain's CDR3 is CASRALSSGRAVEQYF. CDR3 DNA: TGTGCCAGCAGGGCCCTCTCCAGCGGGAGGGCCGTAGAGCAGTACTTC.